The source of this T cell receptor beta chain is a study of cytomegalovirus exposure and HLA in healthy donors. Researchers ran the PCR with 60 Vbeta and 13 Jbeta primers. Here immunoSEQ multiplex PCR was the method, and the copy in TCRdb shows in-frame clones only, minus some. In the table there are about 62,000 clones, more than 75% of which are singletons. Germline V gene lookup returns CDR1 LNHDA and CDR2 SQIVND (reference sequence). V lost 7 bases, J lost 1 base, and 6 bases stayed unmatched. This CDR3 contains 14 residues. Material: PBMCs. This TCR was sampled from a young man in good health and CMV-seronegative. The chain recombines TRBV19 with TRBJ1-1; 7 bases fit TRBD1. CDR3: CASTLTGANTEAFF. CDR3 in DNA: TGTGCCAGTACCCTAACAGGGGCGAACACTGAAGCTTTCTTT.